The T cell receptor beta chain under discussion was sequenced for a study of T cells after posttransplantation cyclophosphamide. The study, taken as a whole, reports: Skin or GI-infiltrating T cells shared few TRB sequences with blood. TRB clonality was highly associated with recipient CMV seropositivity and reactivation.

This CDR3 has 18 residues. V trimming: 0 bases; J trimming: 5 bases; junction bases outside the gene matches: 18. Germline CDR1 is GTSNPN and CDR2 is SVGIG (reference sequence). This clone was seen at least ten times. The antigen is undetermined. Method: immunoSEQ multiplex PCR; TCRdb's copy keeps in-frame clones and lacks some. This sample shows around 25,000 clones and no singletons; around 7% rests with the ten largest. The V gene is TRBV30, the J gene TRBJ1-2, with 7 bases fitting TRBD1. Sequencing was performed on PBMCs. The origin of this receptor is a woman aged 55-75 years in good health, CMV-negative, and a related stem cell transplant donor. CDR3 coding DNA: TGTGCCTGGAGTGTTAGGCCAGGGACAGTAAGGGACCGTTATGGCTACACCTTC. Its translation is CAWSVRPGTVRDRYGYTF.